The 27 T cell receptor beta chains below come from one sample, sequenced in a study of blood T cell repertoires in COVID-19. The table came from immunoSEQ multiplex PCR; TCRdb's copy has only in-frame clones and leaves some out. The sample lists about 50,000 clones, 80% to 90% occurring once. Sample: peripheral blood. The receptor source for this set is a human donor with active COVID-19. The donor label of this sample is uncertain.

A single count supports this clone. The chain employs TRBV19 and TRBJ2-3, with D uncertain. V was trimmed by 3 bases and J by 0 bases, leaving 7 bases between them. Germline CDR1 is LNHDA and CDR2 is SQIVND (reference sequence). This CDR3 spans 14 amino acids. CDR3 coding DNA: TGTGCCAGTAGTATCGTGCGGAGCACAGATACGCAGTATTTT. This codes for CASSIVRSTDTQYF.

DNA for the CDR3: TGTGCCAGCTTACAGGGGGCGGACACTGAAGCTTTCTTT. It codes for CASLQGADTEAFF. The rearrangement uses TRBV27 and TRBJ1-1, with 9 bases aligning to TRBD1. The germline V gene has CDR1 MNHEY and CDR2 SMNVEV (reference sequence). The CDR3 length is 13 residues. With 8 bases clipped from V and 3 bases from J, the junction kept 4 bases outside the gene matches.

The chain has TRBV7-8 and TRBJ1-2; 7 bases align to TRBD1. Per the germline V gene, CDR1 is SGHVS and CDR2 is FQNEAQ. V was pared by 6 bases and J by 7 bases, with 8 bases of the junction left unmatched. This CDR3 region has 13 residues. The CDR3 DNA follows: TGTGCCAGCAGGGGGAACAGGGGAGGTGGCTACACCTTC. Its translation: CASRGNRGGGYTF. Full variable domain (missing parts from reference TRBV7-8 and TRBJ1-2): GAGVSQSPRYKVAKRGQDVALRCDPISGHVSLFWYQQALGQGPEFLTYFQNEAQLDKSGLPSDRFFAERPEGSVSTLKIQRTQQEDSAVYLCASRGNRGGGYTFGSGTRLTVV.

The chain joins TRBV5-1 to TRBJ2-3; 7 bases match TRBD1. The CDR3 is made up of 13 amino acids. In germline, CDR1 is SGHRS, CDR2 YFSETQ. The V segment lost 6 bases and the J segment 8 bases; nucleotides outside the gene matches: 9. The chain's CDR3 is CASTPSGQVTQYF. In DNA form, the CDR3 reads TGCGCCAGCACTCCCTCTGGACAGGTTACGCAGTATTTT.

This chain links TRBV27 with TRBJ1-2, with D perhaps matching TRBD1 (6 bases). In germline, CDR1 is MNHEY, CDR2 SMNVEV (reference sequence). The CDR3 extends over 13 amino acids. Trimming removed 4 bases from V and 4 bases from J, with 10 bases in between. Written as DNA, the CDR3 is TGTGCCAGCAGTTCCGTGGACAGCTATGGCTACACCTTC. Residues: CASSSVDSYGYTF.

The chain carries TRBV24-1 and TRBJ2-1; D is perhaps TRBD2 (6 bases). V shed 5 bases and J shed 7 bases, with 14 bases lying between them. The V gene's germline CDR1 is KGHDR and CDR2 SFDVKD. The CDR3 sequence is 14 residues long. This CDR3 is CATSGWASDNEQFF. As DNA, the CDR3 is TGTGCCACCAGTGGTTGGGCTAGCGATAATGAGCAGTTCTTC.

The V call is TRBV4-2, the J call TRBJ2-1; 10 bases fit TRBD2. CDR3 length: 16 amino acids. The germline gives CDR1 LGHNA, CDR2 YNFKEQ. Unmatched junction bases numbered 11, after V lost 5 bases and J lost 7 bases. CDR3 protein: CASSAWSGGGENEQFF. DNA of the CDR3: TGTGCCAGCAGCGCCTGGAGCGGGGGGGGTGAAAATGAGCAGTTCTTC.

The V and J genes are TRBV2 and TRBJ2-7, with 7 bases identical to TRBD2. This CDR3 has 13 residues. The germline V gene encodes CDR1 SNHLY and CDR2 FYNNEI. With V trimmed by 10 bases and J by 3 bases, 9 bases remained unmatched. CDR3 sequence: CATTSLADYEQYF. In DNA, the CDR3 is TGTGCCACCACTTCTCTAGCGGACTACGAGCAGTACTTC.

The CDR3 DNA follows: TGTGCCAGCAAAGGGGGCCGCGTCGCCGGGGAGCTGTTTTTT. It encodes CASKGGRVAGELFF. This chain uses TRBV6-5 with TRBJ2-2, with TRBD1 matching 7 bases. Trimming took 7 bases from V and 6 from J; bases not matched to a gene: 8. The CDR3 has 14 residues. Germline CDR1 is MNHEY and CDR2 is SVGAGI.

The V and J genes are TRBV7-8 and TRBJ2-3, with TRBD1 as a possible D gene (7 bases). V gave up 1 base and J gave up 7 bases, with 9 bases separating them. The CDR3 totals 13 residues. Germline V gene data show CDR1 as SGHVS and CDR2 as FQNEAQ. The CDR3 region has the DNA TGTGCCAGCAGCTTAGGGAGGGGGCATACGCAGTATTTT. The encoded protein is CASSLGRGHTQYF.

The rearrangement joins TRBV2 to TRBJ2-3; tentatively, D is TRBD1 (6 bases). Germline V CDR1 and CDR2: SNHLY, FYNNEI. Trimming pared 4 bases from V and 2 bases from J, leaving 10 bases between. The CDR3 is made up of 14 amino acids. In nucleotides, the CDR3 is TGTGCCAGCAGTGTACAGGGACCCACAGATACGCAGTATTTT. Protein product: CASSVQGPTDTQYF.

In this sample, this clone is medium-sized (0.01 to 0.1%). The rearrangement links TRBV4-3 to TRBJ2-2; 9 bases are a match to TRBD1. This CDR3 region has 17 residues. J lost 7 bases, V lost 0 bases, and 9 bases had no gene match. Germline lookup yields CDR1 LGHNA and CDR2 YSLEER. CDR3 protein: CASSQDWDRAHYGELFF. The CDR3 DNA sequence: TGCGCCAGCAGCCAAGATTGGGACAGGGCTCATTACGGGGAGCTGTTTTTT.

This chain links TRBV7-2 with TRBJ2-1, with 11 positions matching TRBD2. V was pared by 5 bases and J by 7 bases, with 10 bases of the junction left unmatched. Germline V lookup: CDR1 SGHTA, CDR2 FQGNSA. This CDR3 is 16 amino acids long. CDR3 loop: CASSVKTSGKLNEQFF. CDR3 nucleotide sequence: TGTGCCAGCAGCGTAAAGACTAGCGGGAAGTTGAATGAGCAGTTCTTC. Complete variable domain (other parts from reference TRBV7-2 and TRBJ2-1): GAGVSQSPSNKVTEKGKDVELRCDPISGHTALYWYRQSLGQGLEFLIYFQGNSAPDKSGLPSDRFSAERTGGSVSTLTIQRTQQEDSAVYLCASSVKTSGKLNEQFFGPGTRLTVL.

V usage is TRBV28 and J usage is TRBJ2-5; D possibly corresponds to TRBD1 (6 bases). Germline values: CDR1 MDHEN, CDR2 SYDVKM. V shed 6 bases and J shed 0 bases, with 11 bases lying between them. The CDR3 length is 14 residues. CDR3 sequence reads: CASSPRDNQETQYF. The CDR3 bases are TGTGCCAGCAGCCCCAGGGACAACCAAGAGACCCAGTACTTC.

The rearrangement uses TRBV19 and TRBJ2-7; 9 bases agree with TRBD2. The V gene end was trimmed by 3 bases and the J gene end by 2 bases; junction bases not matched to a gene: 8. The germline gives CDR1 LNHDA, CDR2 SQIVND (reference sequence). The CDR3 is made up of 16 amino acids. The DNA of the CDR3 is TGTGCCAGTAGTATCTCAGCGGGAGGCTCGGCCTACGAGCAGTACTTC. It codes for CASSISAGGSAYEQYF.

The chain joins TRBV4-2 to TRBJ1-1; no reliable D call. V was shortened by 0 bases and J by 3 bases, with 8 bases between the two germline ends. Germline values: CDR1 LGHNA, CDR2 YNFKEQ. The CDR3 extends over 14 amino acids. Here the CDR3 reads CASSQDRGDTEAFF. The CDR3 nucleotides are TGTGCCAGCAGCCAAGATCGGGGAGACACTGAAGCTTTCTTT.

The chain couples TRBV6-2 or TRBV6-3 to TRBJ2-5; 11 nucleotides align to TRBD2. The CDR3 is 18 amino acids. Germline trimming cut 5 bases from V and 0 bases from J; bases unmatched to any gene: 11. The V gene's germline CDR1 is MNHEY and CDR2 SVGEGT. The CDR3, as DNA: TGTGCCAGCAGTCCCACTTTAGGACTAGCGGGTTACCAAGAGACCCAGTACTTC. This encodes CASSPTLGLAGYQETQYF.

The chain couples TRBV2 to TRBJ2-2, with TRBD1 matching 8 bases. Losses at the gene ends were 7 bases for V and 6 bases for J; bases not matched to a gene: 4. The germline CDR1 and CDR2 sequences are SNHLY and FYNNEI. The CDR3 spans 13 residues. Here the CDR3 reads CASTNRGAGELFF. The CDR3 DNA is TGTGCCAGCACAAACAGGGGGGCCGGGGAGCTGTTTTTT.

The rearrangement joins TRBV4-3 to TRBJ2-2; TRBD1 matches 8 bases. The CDR3 sequence is 15 residues long. Germline V CDR1 and CDR2: LGHNA, YSLEER. The V gene end was trimmed by 4 bases and the J gene end by 4 bases; junction bases not matched to a gene: 5. The CDR3: CASSPGTGRTGELFF. The CDR3 DNA follows: TGCGCCAGCAGCCCCGGGACAGGCCGCACCGGGGAGCTGTTTTTT.

This clone was detected once. V gene TRBV3-1 (or the pseudogene TRBV3-2) combines with J gene TRBJ1-6; D gene unclear. Trimming left V 4 bases short and J 0 bases short, with 16 bases between. The CDR3 length is 18 residues. Germline V gene data show CDR1 as LGHDT and CDR2 as YNNKEL (reference sequence). DNA for the CDR3: TGTGCCAGCAGCCCACCTTTTGCGGAGGGCTCCTATAATTCACCCCTCCACTTT. Residues: CASSPPFAEGSYNSPLHF.

This rearrangement joins TRBV28 to TRBJ2-7; 8 positions match TRBD2. From germline, CDR1 is MDHEN and CDR2 SYDVKM. Trimming cost V 4 bases and J 6 bases; bases outside gene matches: 5. The CDR3 extends over 13 amino acids. CDR3 coding DNA: TGTGCCAGCAGTTCGGGACTAGGCCTCGAGCAGTACTTC. Translating gives CASSSGLGLEQYF.

The chain carries TRBV10-1 and TRBJ1-5; 11 bases map to TRBD1. Per germline, CDR1 WNHNN and CDR2 SYGVQD (reference sequence). CDR3 length: 20 residues. V dropped 3 bases and J dropped 0; count of bases not matched to a gene: 13. The DNA of the CDR3 is TGCGCCAGCAGTGACGTGTTGGGGACAGGGGGAGGGTATAGCAATCAGCCCCAGCATTTT. This codes for CASSDVLGTGGGYSNQPQHF.

The V gene is TRBV10-3, the J gene TRBJ2-2; 13 bases are a match to TRBD2. The germline V gene encodes CDR1 ENHRY and CDR2 SYGVKD. V lost 5 bases and J lost 7; bases outside the gene matches: 7. The CDR3 length is 16 residues. CDR3 in DNA: TGTGCCATCAGTCCTACTAGCGGGGGGGCCTTCGGGGAGCTGTTTTTT. Its protein product is CAISPTSGGAFGELFF.

V and J are TRBV5-1 and TRBJ2-5; 7 positions agree with TRBD1. The CDR3 has 15 residues. CDR1 is SGHRS and CDR2 is YFSETQ in the germline V gene. V shed 4 bases, J shed 10 bases, and the junction held 16 bases outside the gene matches. CDR3 bases: TGCGCCAGCAGCCGGGGACAGACCGCAGGAGGAGACCAGTACTTC. This translates into CASSRGQTAGGDQYF. Supplemented by reference TRBV5-1 and TRBJ2-5, the full variable domain reads KAGVTQTPRYLIKTRGQQVTLSCSPISGHRSVSWYQQTPGQGLQFLFEYFSETQRNKGNFPGRFSGRQFSNSRSEMNVSTLELGDSALYLCASSRGQTAGGDQYFGPGTRLLVL.

This clone showed up just a few times. The chain recombines TRBV5-1 with TRBJ1-1, with D possibly being TRBD1 (5 bases). Looked up from germline, CDR1 is SGHRS and CDR2 is YFSETQ. CDR3 length equals 15 residues. V dropped 4 bases and J dropped 0 bases, with 13 bases sitting between them. CDR3 DNA sequence: TGCGCCAGCAGCACAGGTCTTCGATTGAACACTGAAGCTTTCTTT. Protein: CASSTGLRLNTEAFF.

The chain has TRBV19 and TRBJ2-1; 7 nucleotides align to TRBD2. V was pared by 4 bases and J by 9 bases, with 6 bases of the junction left unmatched. The length of the CDR3 is 13 residues. Germline V gene sequence: CDR1 LNHDA, CDR2 SQIVND (reference sequence). CDR3 sequence (DNA): TGTGCCAGTAGTACTACCTCTAGCGGTGAGCAGTTCTTC. Translated, it gives CASSTTSSGEQFF.

V is TRBV6-2 or TRBV6-3 and J is TRBJ1-5, with D perhaps matching TRBD1 (6 bases). Deletions cut 0 bases from V and 6 bases from J, with 9 bases between. From germline, CDR1 is MNHEY and CDR2 SVGEGT. The CDR3 spans 14 residues. This chain's CDR3 is CASSYSRGGQPQHF. CDR3 DNA: TGTGCCAGCAGTTACTCCAGGGGCGGTCAGCCCCAGCATTTT.